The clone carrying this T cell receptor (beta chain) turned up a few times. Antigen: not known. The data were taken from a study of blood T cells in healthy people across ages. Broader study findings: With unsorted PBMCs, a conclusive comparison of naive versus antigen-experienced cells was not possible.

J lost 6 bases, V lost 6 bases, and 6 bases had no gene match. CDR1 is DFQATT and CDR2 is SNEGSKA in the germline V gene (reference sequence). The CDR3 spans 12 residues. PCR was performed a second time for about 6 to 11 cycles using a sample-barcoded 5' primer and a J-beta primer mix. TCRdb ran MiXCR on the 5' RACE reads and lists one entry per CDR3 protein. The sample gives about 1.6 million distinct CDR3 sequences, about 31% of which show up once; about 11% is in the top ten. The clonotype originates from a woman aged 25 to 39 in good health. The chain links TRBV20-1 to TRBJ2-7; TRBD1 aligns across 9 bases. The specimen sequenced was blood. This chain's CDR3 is CSATGTGLEQYF. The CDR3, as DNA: TGCAGTGCGACCGGGACAGGGCTCGAGCAGTACTTC.